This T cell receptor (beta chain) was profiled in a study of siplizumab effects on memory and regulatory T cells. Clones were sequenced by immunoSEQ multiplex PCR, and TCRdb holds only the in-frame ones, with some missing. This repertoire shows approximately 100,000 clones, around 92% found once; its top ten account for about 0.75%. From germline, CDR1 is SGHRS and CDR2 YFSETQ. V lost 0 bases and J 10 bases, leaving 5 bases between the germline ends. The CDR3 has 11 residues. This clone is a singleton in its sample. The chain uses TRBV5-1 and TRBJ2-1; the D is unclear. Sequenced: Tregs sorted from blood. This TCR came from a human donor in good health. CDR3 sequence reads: CASSLAGEQFF. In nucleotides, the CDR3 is TGCGCCAGCAGCTTGGCTGGGGAGCAGTTCTTC.